The 8 T cell receptor beta chains in this list originate from one sample, sequenced in a study of T cell responses to AZD1222 COVID-19 vaccine (dated by TCRdb to about 2021). The intended sense of this specimen's time point label: about 28 days (+/-7) after the second vaccine dose. According to the study, the label for this sample's treatment or condition signals: meningococcal conjugate vaccine given as trial control. The library was generated by the immunoSEQ multiplex PCR assay. Held by TCRdb, this immuneACCESS table contains in-frame sequences only and omits some clones. Under half of the omission traces to an unresolved V gene where checked; the cause of the rest is unknown. The sample table shows fewer than 200,000 clones, and 70% to 90% are seen once. The leading ten clones occupy 3.5% to 4.5% of the sample. The sequenced sample was peripheral blood, obtained 28 days after the second dose of the MenACWY control vaccine. The receptors come from an adult who received the MenACWY meningococcal vaccine as a control.

This clone was observed once. Here the CDR3 DNA reads TGTGCCAGCAGCAGGGGACCTAACACCGGGGAGCTGTTTTTT. This translates into CASSRGPNTGELFF. The chain carries TRBV27 and TRBJ2-2; tentative D call: TRBD1 (6 bases). Trimming took 6 bases from V and 2 from J, leaving 10 bases between them. This CDR3 region has 14 residues. Germline V gives CDR1 MNHEY, CDR2 SMNVEV (reference sequence).

This chain links TRBV4-1 with TRBJ2-3; D is ambiguous. The germline V gene has CDR1 MGHRA and CDR2 YSYEKL. The length of the CDR3 is 13 residues. Trimming took off 4 bases at V and 4 bases at J, with 9 bases between the two ends. The CDR3 loop reads CASSPVWADTQYF. For the CDR3, the DNA is TGCGCCAGCAGCCCGGTTTGGGCAGATACGCAGTATTTT.

This chain links TRBV7-9 with TRBJ2-7, with D uncertain. The V gene lost 10 bases and the J gene lost 2 bases, with 9 bases spanning the gap. CDR3 length: 11 amino acids. Germline assignment: CDR1 SEHNR and CDR2 FQNEAQ (reference sequence). The CDR3 protein is CATWAPYEQYF. CDR3 nucleotide sequence: TGTGCCACCTGGGCCCCCTACGAGCAGTACTTC.

This chain uses TRBV6-1 with TRBJ2-6, with D perhaps assigned TRBD1 or TRBD2 (6 bases each). The CDR3 is 16 amino acids. Germline loops: CDR1 MNHNS, CDR2 SASEGT. Trimming stripped 4 bases from V and 2 bases from J, with 12 bases between. This CDR3 is CASSVERGAGANVLTF. CDR3 nucleotides: TGTGCCAGCAGTGTGGAGAGGGGGGCTGGGGCCAACGTCCTGACTTTC.

The J gene is TRBJ1-2, the V gene TRBV2, with a tentative D call TRBD1 (5 bases). V was trimmed by 5 bases and J by 3 bases, leaving 10 bases between them. This CDR3 comprises 13 residues. Germline-derived CDR1 and CDR2 are SNHLY and FYNNEI. The CDR3 DNA reads as TGTGCCAGCAGTACCGGGACGGACTATGGCTACACCTTC. It is translated as CASSTGTDYGYTF.

The rearrangement links TRBV6-6 to TRBJ2-2, with 7 bases matching TRBD1. V lost 7 bases to trimming and J lost 4 bases; unmatched junction nucleotides: 12. The CDR3 consists of 16 residues. Germline CDR1 and CDR2: MNHNY and SVGAGI (reference sequence). For the CDR3, the DNA is TGTGCCAGCACCTTGGACAGGTACATCGGCACCGGGGAGCTGTTTTTT. Encoded protein: CASTLDRYIGTGELFF.

The V gene is TRBV24-1, the J gene TRBJ2-1; TRBD2 matches at 11 bases. The CDR3 has 16 amino acids. Germline CDR1 and CDR2: KGHDR and SFDVKD. J gave up 3 bases and V 3 bases, and 3 bases lay outside the gene matches. The CDR3 DNA is TGTGCCACCAGTGATACAACTAGCGGGAGCTACAATGAGCAGTTCTTC. This gives the protein CATSDTTSGSYNEQFF.

The chain links TRBV19 to TRBJ1-5; unclear D gene. Germline CDR1 LNHDA, CDR2 SQIVND (reference sequence). CDR3 length: 12 amino acids. Trimming pared 5 bases from V and 7 bases from J, leaving 9 bases between. The CDR3 nucleotides are TGTGCCAGTAGTGTCTTAGGGCAGCCCCAGCATTTT. Protein product: CASSVLGQPQHF.